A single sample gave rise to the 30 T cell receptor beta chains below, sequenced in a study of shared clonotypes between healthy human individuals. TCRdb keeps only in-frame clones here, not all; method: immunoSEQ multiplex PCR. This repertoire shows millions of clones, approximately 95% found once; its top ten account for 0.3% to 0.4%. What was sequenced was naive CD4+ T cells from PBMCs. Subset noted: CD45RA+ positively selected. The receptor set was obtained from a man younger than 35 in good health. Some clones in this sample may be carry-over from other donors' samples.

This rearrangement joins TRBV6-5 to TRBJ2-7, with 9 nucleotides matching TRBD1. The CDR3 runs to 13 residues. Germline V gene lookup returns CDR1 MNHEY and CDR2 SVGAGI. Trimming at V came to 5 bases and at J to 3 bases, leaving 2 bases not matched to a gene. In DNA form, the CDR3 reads TGTGCCAGCAGTACGACAGGGGGCTACGAGCAGTACTTC. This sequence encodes CASSTTGGYEQYF.

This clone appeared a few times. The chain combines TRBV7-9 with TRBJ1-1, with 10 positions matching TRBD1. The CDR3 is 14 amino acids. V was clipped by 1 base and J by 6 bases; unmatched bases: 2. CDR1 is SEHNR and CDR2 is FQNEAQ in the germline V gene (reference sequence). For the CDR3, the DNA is TGTGCCAGCAGCTTAGATGGGACAGGGGCTGAAGCTTTCTTT. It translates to CASSLDGTGAEAFF.

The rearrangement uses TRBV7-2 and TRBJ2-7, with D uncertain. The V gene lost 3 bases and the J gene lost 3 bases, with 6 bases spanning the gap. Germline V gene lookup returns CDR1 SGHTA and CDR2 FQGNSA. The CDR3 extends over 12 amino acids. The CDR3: CASSFKGYEQYF. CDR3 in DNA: TGTGCCAGCAGCTTCAAGGGCTACGAGCAGTACTTC.

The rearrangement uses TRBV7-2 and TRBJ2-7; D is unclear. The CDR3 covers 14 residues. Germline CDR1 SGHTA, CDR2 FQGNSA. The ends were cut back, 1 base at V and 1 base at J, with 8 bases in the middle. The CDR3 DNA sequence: TGTGCCAGCAGCTTAGTGAAGGAGTCCTACGAGCAGTACTTC. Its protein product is CASSLVKESYEQYF.

CDR3 nucleotide sequence: TGCGCCAGCAGCTTAAAGGATAACACTGAAGCTTTCTTT. Translated, it gives CASSLKDNTEAFF. The genes are TRBV5-1 and TRBJ1-1; D gene ambiguous. Trimming took off 2 bases at V and 2 bases at J, with 7 bases between the two ends. The CDR3 sequence is 13 residues long. The V gene's germline CDR1 is SGHRS and CDR2 YFSETQ.

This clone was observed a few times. Here the CDR3 reads CAIRSNREDGELFF. The CDR3 coding sequence is TGTGCCATCAGAAGCAATCGGGAGGACGGGGAGCTGTTTTTT. The chain couples TRBV10-3 to TRBJ2-2, with TRBD2 matching over 7 bases. The CDR3 is made up of 14 amino acids. J was trimmed by 7 bases and V by 6 bases; bases with no gene match: 8. Germline V gene sequence: CDR1 ENHRY, CDR2 SYGVKD.

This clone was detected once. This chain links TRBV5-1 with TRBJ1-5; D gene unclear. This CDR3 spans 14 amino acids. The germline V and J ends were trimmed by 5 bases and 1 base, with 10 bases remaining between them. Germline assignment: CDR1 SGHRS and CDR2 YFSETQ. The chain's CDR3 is CASSIEGSNQPQHF. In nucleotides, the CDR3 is TGCGCCAGCAGTATTGAGGGAAGCAATCAGCCCCAGCATTTT.

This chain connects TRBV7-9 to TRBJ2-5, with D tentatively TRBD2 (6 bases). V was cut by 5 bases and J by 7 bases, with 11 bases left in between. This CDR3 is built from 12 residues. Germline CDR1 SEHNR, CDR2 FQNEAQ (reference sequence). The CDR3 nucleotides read TGTGCCAGCAGCGGGGGGATGGGGACCCAGTACTTC. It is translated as CASSGGMGTQYF.

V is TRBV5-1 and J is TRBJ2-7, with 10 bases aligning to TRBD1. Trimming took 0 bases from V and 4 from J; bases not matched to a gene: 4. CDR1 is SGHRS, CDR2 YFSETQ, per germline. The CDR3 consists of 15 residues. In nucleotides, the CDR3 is TGCGCCAGCAGCTTGGCTGGGACAGGGGTTTACGAGCAGTACTTC. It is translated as CASSLAGTGVYEQYF.

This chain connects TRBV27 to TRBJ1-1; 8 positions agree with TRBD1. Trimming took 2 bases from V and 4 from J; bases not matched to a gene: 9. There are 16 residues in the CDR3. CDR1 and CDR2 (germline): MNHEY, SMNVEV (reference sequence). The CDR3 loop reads CASSLKRAGGPTEAFF. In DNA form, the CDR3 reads TGTGCCAGCAGTTTAAAACGGGCAGGGGGCCCCACTGAAGCTTTCTTT.

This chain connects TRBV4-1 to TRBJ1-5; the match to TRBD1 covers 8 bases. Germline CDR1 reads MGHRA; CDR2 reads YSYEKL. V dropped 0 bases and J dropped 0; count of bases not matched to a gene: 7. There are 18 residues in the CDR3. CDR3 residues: CASSQDHRGEDSNQPQHF. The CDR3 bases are TGCGCCAGCAGCCAAGATCACAGGGGGGAAGATAGCAATCAGCCCCAGCATTTT.

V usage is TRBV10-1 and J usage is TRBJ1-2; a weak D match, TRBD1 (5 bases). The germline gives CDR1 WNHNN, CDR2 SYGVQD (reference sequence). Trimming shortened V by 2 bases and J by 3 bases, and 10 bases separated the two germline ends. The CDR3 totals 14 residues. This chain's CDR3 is CASSEGPTDYGYTF. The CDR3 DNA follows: TGCGCCAGCAGTGAGGGACCGACAGACTATGGCTACACCTTC.

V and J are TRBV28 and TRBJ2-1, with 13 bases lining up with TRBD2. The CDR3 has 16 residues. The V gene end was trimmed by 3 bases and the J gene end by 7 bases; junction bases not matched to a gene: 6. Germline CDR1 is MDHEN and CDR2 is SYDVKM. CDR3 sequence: CASSFLGTSGNNEQFF. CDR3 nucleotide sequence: TGTGCCAGCAGTTTCTTGGGGACTAGCGGGAATAATGAGCAGTTCTTC.

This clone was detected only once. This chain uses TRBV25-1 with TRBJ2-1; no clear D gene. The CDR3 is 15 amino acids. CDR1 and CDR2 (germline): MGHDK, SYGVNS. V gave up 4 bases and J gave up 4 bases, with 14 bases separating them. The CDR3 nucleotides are TGTGCCAGCAGTGGGGCAGCGATCTTTTACAATGAGCAGTTCTTC. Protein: CASSGAAIFYNEQFF.

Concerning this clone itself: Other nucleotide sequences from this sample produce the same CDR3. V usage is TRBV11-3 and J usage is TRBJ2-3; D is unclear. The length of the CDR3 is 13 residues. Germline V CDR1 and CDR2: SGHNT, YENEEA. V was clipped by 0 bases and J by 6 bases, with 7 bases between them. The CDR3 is CASSLDLGDTQYF. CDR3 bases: TGTGCCAGCAGCTTAGATCTGGGGGATACGCAGTATTTT.

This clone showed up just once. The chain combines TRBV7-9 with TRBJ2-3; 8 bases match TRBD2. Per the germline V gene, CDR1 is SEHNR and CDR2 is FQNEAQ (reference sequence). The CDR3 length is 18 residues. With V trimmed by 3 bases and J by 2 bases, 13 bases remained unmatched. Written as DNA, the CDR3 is TGTGCCAGCAGCTTCTTTCCCGCTGGCGGGGGGAACACAGATACGCAGTATTTT. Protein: CASSFFPAGGGNTDTQYF.

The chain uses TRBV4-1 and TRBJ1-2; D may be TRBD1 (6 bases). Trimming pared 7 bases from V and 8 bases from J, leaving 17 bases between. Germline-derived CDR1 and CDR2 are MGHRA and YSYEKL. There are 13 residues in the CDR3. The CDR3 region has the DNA TGCGCCAGCACCCGCGGGGGGGCTGGGGGCTACACCTTC. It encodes CASTRGGAGGYTF.

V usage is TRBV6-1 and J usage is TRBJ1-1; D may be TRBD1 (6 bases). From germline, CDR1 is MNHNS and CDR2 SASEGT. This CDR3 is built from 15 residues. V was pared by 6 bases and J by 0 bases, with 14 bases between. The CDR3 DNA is TGTGCCAGCAGGTCGTTTGGGACATTGAACACTGAAGCTTTCTTT. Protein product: CASRSFGTLNTEAFF.

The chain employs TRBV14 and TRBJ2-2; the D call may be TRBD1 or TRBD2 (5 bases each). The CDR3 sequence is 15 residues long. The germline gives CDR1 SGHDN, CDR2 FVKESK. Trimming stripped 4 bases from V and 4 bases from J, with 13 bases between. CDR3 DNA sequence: TGTGCCAGCAGCCCGGGACCTCCCCGCACCGGGGAGCTGTTTTTT. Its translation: CASSPGPPRTGELFF.

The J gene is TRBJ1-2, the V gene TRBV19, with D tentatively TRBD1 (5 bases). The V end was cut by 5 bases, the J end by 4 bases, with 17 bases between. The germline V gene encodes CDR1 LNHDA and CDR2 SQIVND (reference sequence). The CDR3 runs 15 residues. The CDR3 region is CASSLTGGAGYGYTF. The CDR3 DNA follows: TGTGCCAGTAGTCTGACCGGGGGTGCTGGCTATGGCTACACCTTC.

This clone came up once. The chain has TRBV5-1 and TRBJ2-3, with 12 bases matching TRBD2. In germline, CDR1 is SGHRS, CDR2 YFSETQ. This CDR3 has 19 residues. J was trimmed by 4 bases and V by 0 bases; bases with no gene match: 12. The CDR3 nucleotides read TGCGCCAGCAGCTTGGGGGCGACTAGCGGGAGTGTCGGTGCAGATACGCAGTATTTT. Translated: CASSLGATSGSVGADTQYF.

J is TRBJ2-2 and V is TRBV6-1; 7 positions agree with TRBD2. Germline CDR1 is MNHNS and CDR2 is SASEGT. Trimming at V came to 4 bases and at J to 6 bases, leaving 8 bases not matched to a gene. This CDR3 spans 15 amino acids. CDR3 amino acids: CASSARLAQPGELFF. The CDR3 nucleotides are TGTGCCAGCAGTGCGAGACTAGCCCAGCCCGGGGAGCTGTTTTTT.

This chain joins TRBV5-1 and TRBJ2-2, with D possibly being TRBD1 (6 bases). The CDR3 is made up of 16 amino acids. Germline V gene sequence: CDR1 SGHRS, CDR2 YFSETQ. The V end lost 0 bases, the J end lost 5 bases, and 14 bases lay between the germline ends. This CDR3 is CASSLAWGTRTGELFF. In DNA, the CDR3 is TGCGCCAGCAGCTTGGCCTGGGGGACAAGGACCGGGGAGCTGTTTTTT.

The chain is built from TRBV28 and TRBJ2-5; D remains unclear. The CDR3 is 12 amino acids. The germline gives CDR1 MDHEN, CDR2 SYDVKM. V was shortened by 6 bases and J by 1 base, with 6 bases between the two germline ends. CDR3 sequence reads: CASRMAQETQYF. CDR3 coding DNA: TGTGCCAGCAGAATGGCCCAAGAGACCCAGTACTTC. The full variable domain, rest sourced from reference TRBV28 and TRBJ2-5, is DVKVTQSSRYLVKRTGEKVFLECVQDMDHENMFWYRQDPGLGLRLIYFSYDVKMKEKGDIPEGYSVSREKKERFSLILESASTNQTSMYLCASRMAQETQYFGPGTRLLVL.

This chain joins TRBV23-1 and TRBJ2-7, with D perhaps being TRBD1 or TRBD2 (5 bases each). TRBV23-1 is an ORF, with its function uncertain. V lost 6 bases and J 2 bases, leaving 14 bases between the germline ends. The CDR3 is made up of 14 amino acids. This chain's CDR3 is CASSRGRRTYEQYF. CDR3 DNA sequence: TGCGCCAGCAGCCGGGGCCGAAGAACCTACGAGCAGTACTTC.

The CDR3 sequence: CSVQQGTDTQYF. DNA of the CDR3: TGCAGCGTACAACAGGGGACAGATACGCAGTATTTT. The rearrangement joins TRBV29-1 to TRBJ2-3, with 7 nucleotides matching TRBD1. Germline CDR1 SQVTM, CDR2 ANQGSEA. V shed 6 bases and J 3 bases; nucleotides not matched to a gene: 3. This CDR3 comprises 12 residues.

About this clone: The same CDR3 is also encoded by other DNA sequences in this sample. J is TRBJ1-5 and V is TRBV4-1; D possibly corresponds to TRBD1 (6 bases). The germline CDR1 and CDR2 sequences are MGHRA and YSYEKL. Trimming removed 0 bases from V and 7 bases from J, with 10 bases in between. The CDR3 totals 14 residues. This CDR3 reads CASSQEGGRQPQHF. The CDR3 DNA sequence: TGCGCCAGCAGCCAAGAAGGGGGGAGGCAGCCCCAGCATTTT.

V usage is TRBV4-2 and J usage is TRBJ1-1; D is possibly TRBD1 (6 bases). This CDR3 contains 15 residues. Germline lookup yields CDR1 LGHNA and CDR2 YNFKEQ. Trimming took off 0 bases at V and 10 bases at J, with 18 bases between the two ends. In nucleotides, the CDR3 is TGTGCCAGCAGCCAAGAAAAGAGTCAGGGGAAGGGAGCTTTCTTT. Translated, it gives CASSQEKSQGKGAFF.

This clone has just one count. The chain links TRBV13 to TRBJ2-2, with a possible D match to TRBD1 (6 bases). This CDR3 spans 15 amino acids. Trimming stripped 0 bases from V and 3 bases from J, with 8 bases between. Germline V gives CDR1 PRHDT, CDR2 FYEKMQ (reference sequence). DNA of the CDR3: TGTGCCAGCAGCTTAGGGCAGGGGTACACCGGGGAGCTGTTTTTT. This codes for CASSLGQGYTGELFF.

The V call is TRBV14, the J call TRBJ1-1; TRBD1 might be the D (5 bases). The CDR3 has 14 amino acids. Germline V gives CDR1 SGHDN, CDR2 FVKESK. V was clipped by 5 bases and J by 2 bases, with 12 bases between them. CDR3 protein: CASSRRGFNTEAFF. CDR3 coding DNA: TGTGCCAGCAGCAGACGGGGGTTCAACACTGAAGCTTTCTTT. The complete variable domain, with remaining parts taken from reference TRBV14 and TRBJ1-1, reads EAGVTQFPSHSVIEKGQTVTLRCDPISGHDNLYWYRRVMGKEIKFLLHFVKESKQDESGMPNNRFLAERTGGTYSTLKVQPAELEDSGVYFCASSRRGFNTEAFFGQGTRLTVV.